Here is one T cell receptor (beta chain) with its context. These data belong to a study of cytomegalovirus exposure and HLA in healthy donors. Clones were read by immunoSEQ multiplex PCR, and TCRdb kept only the in-frame ones, dropping some. The table lists 200,000 to 300,000 clones, less than 95% of them singletons. The CDR3 runs 16 residues. Germline assignment: CDR1 LNHNV and CDR2 YYDKDF (reference sequence). V lost 0 bases and J lost 0, with 9 bases in between. Sequenced input: PBMCs. This clonotype originated in a woman aged 25-40 years in good health and CMV-seronegative. The chain couples TRBV15 to TRBJ1-3, with no clear D. The CDR3 DNA follows: TGTGCCACCAGCAGAGATCTCTCGGGCTCTGGAAACACCATATATTTT. Translating gives CATSRDLSGSGNTIYF.